This T cell receptor (beta chain) stems from a study of Tregs in tolerant kidney transplant recipients. Using immunoSEQ multiplex PCR, the repertoire was profiled, and TCRdb retains in-frame clones only, with some absent. Its table records 48,000 or so clones. Notes on the study in general: Antigen-driven expansion was suggested because donor-specific Tregs expanded more than all Tregs in tolerant patients. Changing PCR primers prevented nucleotide comparison between some patients' samples. Validation in larger populations is needed because few patients were studied.

Deletions cut 4 bases from V and 4 bases from J, with 11 bases between. The CDR3 is 13 amino acids. CDR1 is DFQATT, CDR2 SNEGSKA, per germline (reference sequence). Note on this clone: The target antigen is unknown. Coverage ceases 3 residues before the CDR3 finishes, and the germline J gene fills in the end.

Thawed PBMCs were FACS-sorted into unstimulated CD4+CD25+CD127- regulatory T cells, CD4+CD25- non-regulatory cells, CD4 and CD8 cells. The chain has TRBV20-1 and TRBJ1-5; no firm D call. The specimen comprised CD4+ T cells from blood, sampled before the transplant. The receptor comes from a human donor who received a combined kidney and bone marrow transplant. The sequenced CDR3 bases are TGCAGTGCTACACAGACCGGAAATCAGCCC. Its protein product is CSATQTGNQP. The whole CDR3 region reads CSATQTGNQPQHF.